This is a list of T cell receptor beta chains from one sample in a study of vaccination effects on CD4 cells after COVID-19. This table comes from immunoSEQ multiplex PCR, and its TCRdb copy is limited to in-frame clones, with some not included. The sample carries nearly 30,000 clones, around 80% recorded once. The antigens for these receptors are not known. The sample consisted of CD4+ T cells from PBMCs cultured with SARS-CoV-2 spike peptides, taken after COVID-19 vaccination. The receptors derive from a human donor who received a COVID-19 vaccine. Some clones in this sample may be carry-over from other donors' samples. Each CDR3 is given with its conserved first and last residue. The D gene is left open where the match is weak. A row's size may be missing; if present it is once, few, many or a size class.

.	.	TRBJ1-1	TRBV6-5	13	TGTGCCAGCAGTTACTCTGTCCTTGATGAAGCTTTCTTT	CASSYSVLDEAFF
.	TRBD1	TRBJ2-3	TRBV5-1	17	TGCGCCAGCAGCTCGGGGACAGGGCCAGGAAACGCAGATACGCAGTATTTT	CASSSGTGPGNADTQYF
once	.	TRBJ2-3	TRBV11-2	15	TGTGCCAGCAGCTCCGTCCAACTAAGAACAGATACGCAGTATTTT	CASSSVQLRTDTQYF
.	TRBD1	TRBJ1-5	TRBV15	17	TGTGCCACCAGCAGAGATAGGGGGCTGGTTAGCAATCAGCCCCAGCATTTT	CATSRDRGLVSNQPQHF
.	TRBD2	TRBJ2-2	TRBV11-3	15	TGTGCCAGCAGCCTCATAGCGGGGGTGGGCGGGGAGCTGTTTTTT	CASSLIAGVGGELFF
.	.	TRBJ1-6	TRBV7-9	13	TGTGCCAGCAGCCTACAGGGAAATTCACCCCTCCACTTT	CASSLQGNSPLHF
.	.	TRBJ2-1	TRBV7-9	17	TGTGCCAGCAGCTCAAAACCGGACTTAAGCTCCTACAATGAGCAGTTCTTC	CASSSKPDLSSYNEQFF
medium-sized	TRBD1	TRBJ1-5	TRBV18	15	TGTGCCAGCTCAGGGACAGGGGGCCTGGATCAGCCCCAGCATTTT	CASSGTGGLDQPQHF
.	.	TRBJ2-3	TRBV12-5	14	TGTGCTAGTGGACTCACCGCTGAAACAGATACGCAGTATTTT	CASGLTAETDTQYF
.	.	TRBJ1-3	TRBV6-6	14	TGTGCCAGCAGCCCGGACAGCTCTGGAAACACCATATATTTT	CASSPDSSGNTIYF
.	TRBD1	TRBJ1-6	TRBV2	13	TGTGCCAGCAGCGGGACAGGGGATTCACCCCTCCACTTT	CASSGTGDSPLHF
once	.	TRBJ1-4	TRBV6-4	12	TGTGCCAGCGTTAGGGGTCGTGAAAAACTGTTTTTT	CASVRGREKLFF
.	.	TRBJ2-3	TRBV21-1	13	TGTGCCAGCAGCAAAGAAGGAAAAGATACGCAGTATTTT	CASSKEGKDTQYF
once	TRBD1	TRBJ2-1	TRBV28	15	TGTGCCAGCAGAAACCGGGACAGGGGGCTTGGTGAGCAGTTCTTC	CASRNRDRGLGEQFF
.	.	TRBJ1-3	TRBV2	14	TGTGCCAGCAGTAATACAGGGCCAGGAAACACCATATATTTT	CASSNTGPGNTIYF
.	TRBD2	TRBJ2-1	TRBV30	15	TGTGCCTGGAGTGTGGGGACTAGCGGGGTCAATGAGCAGTTCTTC	CAWSVGTSGVNEQFF
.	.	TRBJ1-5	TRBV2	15	TGTGCCAGCAATGCTCGCGGGCTTAGCAATCAGCCCCAGCATTTT	CASNARGLSNQPQHF
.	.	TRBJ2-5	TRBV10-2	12	TGCGCCAGCAGCAGGGGAGGGGAGACCCAGTACTTC	CASSRGGETQYF
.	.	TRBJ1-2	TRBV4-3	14	TGCGCCAGCAGCCGATCCGGGAGGGACTATGGCTACACCTTC	CASSRSGRDYGYTF
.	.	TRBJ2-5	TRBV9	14	TGTGCCAGCAGCGTAGGGCAGGGGAAAGAGACCCAGTACTTC	CASSVGQGKETQYF
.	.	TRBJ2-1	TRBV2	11	TGTGCCAGCAGTACAAGCTTTGAGCAGTTCTTC	CASSTSFEQFF
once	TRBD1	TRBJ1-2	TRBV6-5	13	TGTGCCAGCAGAATACAGGGGAGGCATGGCTACACCTTC	CASRIQGRHGYTF
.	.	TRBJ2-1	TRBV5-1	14	TGCGCCAGCAGCTTGTCATACGGAAACAATGAGCAGTTCTTC	CASSLSYGNNEQFF
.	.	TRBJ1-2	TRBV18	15	TGTGCCAGCTCACCACCGGAAGGGGCCAACTATGGCTACACCTTC	CASSPPEGANYGYTF
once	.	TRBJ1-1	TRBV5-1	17	TGCGCCAGCAGCTGGGCGCAGGGGACGTCGACGGACACTGAAGCTTTCTTT	CASSWAQGTSTDTEAFF
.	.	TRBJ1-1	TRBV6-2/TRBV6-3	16	TGTGCCAGCAGCCCTCGGAGAGGGAGCGTTATCGCTGAAGCTTTCTTT	CASSPRRGSVIAEAFF
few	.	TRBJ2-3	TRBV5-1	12	TGCGCCAGCAGCTTAACCACAGATACGCAGTATTTT	CASSLTTDTQYF
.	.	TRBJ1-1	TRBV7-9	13	TGTGCCGCAACCTCGGGAGTGAACACTGAAGCTTTCTTT	CAATSGVNTEAFF
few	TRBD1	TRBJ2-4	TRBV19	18	TGTGCCAGTAGTACCTACCGACAGGGGGATCTAGCCAAAAACATTCAGTACTTC	CASSTYRQGDLAKNIQYF
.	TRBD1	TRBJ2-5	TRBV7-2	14	TGTGCCAGCAGCTCGAGTCCCGGGACAGGGACCCAGTACTTC	CASSSSPGTGTQYF
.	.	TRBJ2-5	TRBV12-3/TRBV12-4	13	TGTGCCAGCAGCCTCAGGGGCGTTGAGACCCAGTACTTC	CASSLRGVETQYF
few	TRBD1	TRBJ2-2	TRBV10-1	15	TGCGCCAGCAGCCCGGGACAGGGTGGGACCGGGGAGCTGTTTTTT	CASSPGQGGTGELFF
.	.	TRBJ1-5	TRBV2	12	TGTGCCAGCAGTGGGTCGGATCAGCCCCAGCATTTT	CASSGSDQPQHF